This TCR beta chain appears in the sequencing data of a study of blood T cell repertoires in COVID-19. Study context: The United States, Italy and Spain supplied acute and convalescent COVID-19 samples. T cells, B-cell-depleted T cells, or PBMCs provided the cDNA or gDNA that served as material.

This CDR3 is 15 amino acids long. Germline loops: CDR1 LNHNV, CDR2 YYDKDF (reference sequence). Trimming shortened V by 1 base and J by 4 bases, and 11 bases separated the two germline ends. Authors' processing steps: Estimation of nucleated cell counts relied on the amplification of reference gene primers. Only in-frame clones appear in the TCRdb table, and some are missing; sequencing was by immunoSEQ multiplex PCR. That table furnishes V, J and clone size, whereas the DNA furnished D and trimming. The data hold 230,000 or so clones, with roughly nine tenths observed a single time. Sequencing was performed on peripheral blood. The rearrangement links TRBV15 to TRBJ2-1, with D perhaps TRBD2 (6 bases). This receptor was obtained from a woman aged 40 to 50 who had recovered from COVID-19. This chain's CDR3 is CATSRAGESYNEQFF. As DNA, the CDR3 is TGTGCCACCAGCAGAGCGGGAGAGTCTTACAATGAGCAGTTCTTC.